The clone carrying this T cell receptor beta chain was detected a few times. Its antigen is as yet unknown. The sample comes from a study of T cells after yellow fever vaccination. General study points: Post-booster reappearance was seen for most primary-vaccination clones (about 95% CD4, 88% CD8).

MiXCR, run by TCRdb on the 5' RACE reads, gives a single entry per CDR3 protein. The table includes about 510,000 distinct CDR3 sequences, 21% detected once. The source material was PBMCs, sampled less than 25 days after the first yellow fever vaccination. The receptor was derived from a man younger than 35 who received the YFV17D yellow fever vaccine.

The CDR3 bases are TGTGCCAGCAGGGCAGCGTTACGCATTATTAATGAAAAACTGTTTTTT. This gives the protein CASRAALRIINEKLFF. The rearrangement uses TRBV6-1 and TRBJ1-4; unclear D gene. The CDR3 is made up of 16 amino acids. Per germline, CDR1 MNHNS and CDR2 SASEGT. Trimming pared 6 bases from V and 4 bases from J, leaving 18 bases between.